This T cell receptor beta chain was retrieved from a study of blood T cells in healthy people across ages. It was with a sample-barcoded 5' primer and a J-beta primer mix that a second PCR of about 7 to 12 cycles was run. Each CDR3 protein gets one entry after TCRdb re-called the 5' RACE reads with MiXCR. Among some 700,000 distinct CDR3 sequences listed, about 42% were seen once. Researchers collected 9.5 to 10 milliliters of peripheral blood from every single donor. With 0 bases removed from V and 2 bases from J, the gap between germline ends came to 13 bases. The CDR3 spans 15 residues. Germline lookup yields CDR1 DFQATT and CDR2 SNEGSKA (reference sequence).

The TCR originated in a woman in her sixties in good health. This chain links TRBV20-1 with TRBJ1-1; tentatively, D is TRBD1 (5 bases). The sequenced sample consisted of blood. The CDR3 reads CSARESRGDNTEAFF. Here the CDR3 DNA reads TGCAGTGCTAGAGAGTCCAGAGGGGACAACACTGAAGCTTTCTTT.